A single sample gave rise to the 30 T cell receptor beta chains below, sequenced in a study of response to subunit inactivated influenza vaccine. TCRdb re-called the RT-PCR reads through MiXCR, storing one row per CDR3 protein. Counted here are 630,000 or so distinct CDR3 sequences, around 14% occurring once; the ten biggest clones make up approximately 10%. Sequencing was performed on PBMCs from blood, taken 12 days after vaccination. These receptors were taken from a man in his fifties or sixties who received an inactivated influenza vaccine.

The rearrangement joins TRBV20-1 to TRBJ2-7; D possibly corresponds to TRBD1 (6 bases). Germline lookup yields CDR1 DFQATT and CDR2 SNEGSKA (reference sequence). V was trimmed by 0 bases and J by 0 bases, leaving 9 bases between them. The CDR3 spans 14 residues. The CDR3: CSARERDNSYEQYF. In DNA, the CDR3 is TGCAGTGCTAGAGAAAGGGACAACTCCTACGAGCAGTACTTC.

This clonotype has only a few counts. The V and J genes are TRBV3-1 and TRBJ2-7; no clear D. The CDR3 has 12 residues. The V and J ends lost 3 bases and 3 bases respectively, with 6 bases between them. Germline loops: CDR1 LGHDT, CDR2 YNNKEL (reference sequence). The CDR3 region is CASSQVNYEQYF. The DNA of the CDR3 is TGTGCCAGCAGCCAGGTCAACTACGAGCAGTACTTC.

This clonotype was observed at least ten times. V usage is TRBV4-3 and J usage is TRBJ1-1; perhaps TRBD1 as D (6 bases). The CDR3 has 16 residues. V was pared by 0 bases and J by 4 bases, with 15 bases between. The germline CDR1 and CDR2 sequences are LGHNA and YSLEER. DNA for the CDR3: TGCGCCAGCAGCCAAGATACCGGGGGCCGGACCACTGAAGCTTTCTTT. Translation gives CASSQDTGGRTTEAFF.

The chain recombines TRBV27 with TRBJ2-1; 9 nucleotides line up with TRBD2. The CDR3 spans 16 residues. Germline CDR1 reads MNHEY; CDR2 reads SMNVEV (reference sequence). The ends lost 3 bases at V and 0 bases at J; junction bases unmatched: 3. The DNA for the CDR3 is TGTGCCAGCAGTTTTCTAGCGGGGAGCTCCTACAATGAGCAGTTCTTC. Its protein is CASSFLAGSSYNEQFF.

V gene TRBV23-1 combines with J gene TRBJ1-2; D is perhaps TRBD1 (5 bases). TRBV23-1 is an open reading frame, and its role is uncertain. The CDR3 runs 24 residues. V was shortened by 0 bases and J by 0 bases, with 35 bases between the two germline ends. The CDR3 DNA reads TGCGCCAGCAGTCAATCCCCCTATGACAGTAGAGCCGAGTCCGCCAACCCCACTAACTATGGCTACACCTTC. Protein: CASSQSPYDSRAESANPTNYGYTF.

This clonotype was picked up a small number of times. The chain employs TRBV20-1 and TRBJ2-1; 13 nucleotides match TRBD2. The CDR3 has 16 amino acids. Germline V gene lookup returns CDR1 DFQATT and CDR2 SNEGSKA (reference sequence). V was clipped by 4 bases and J by 4 bases; unmatched bases: 7. This CDR3 is CSAIGTSGTSYNEQFF. DNA of the CDR3: TGCAGTGCTATTGGGACTAGCGGGACGAGTTACAATGAGCAGTTCTTC.

This rearrangement joins TRBV6-2 or TRBV6-3 to TRBJ2-3; TRBD2 might be the D (6 bases). In germline, CDR1 is MNHEY, CDR2 SVGEGT. The CDR3 runs 14 residues. V gave up 10 bases and J gave up 5 bases, with 19 bases separating them. CDR3 sequence: CATREWGDRDTQYF. CDR3 in DNA: TGTGCCACCCGAGAGTGGGGGGATAGAGATACGCAGTATTTT.

A few counts support this clonotype. The genes are TRBV5-1 and TRBJ2-5; no clear D gene. V shed 0 bases and J shed 4 bases, with 16 bases lying between them. CDR3 length: 16 amino acids. Germline loops: CDR1 SGHRS, CDR2 YFSETQ. CDR3 in DNA: TGCGCCAGCAGCTTGGTGGGCAGAATGTCCGGAGAGACCCAGTACTTC. This codes for CASSLVGRMSGETQYF. Together with reference TRBV5-1 and TRBJ2-5, the CDR3 gives the full variable domain: KAGVTQTPRYLIKTRGQQVTLSCSPISGHRSVSWYQQTPGQGLQFLFEYFSETQRNKGNFPGRFSGRQFSNSRSEMNVSTLELGDSALYLCASSLVGRMSGETQYFGPGTRLLVL.

A few counts support this clonotype. The V gene is TRBV30, the J gene TRBJ1-3; no definite D call. CDR1 and CDR2 from the germline V gene are GTSNPN and SVGIG (reference sequence). This CDR3 region has 13 residues. Trimming took off 5 bases at V and 4 bases at J, with 12 bases between the two ends. The CDR3 DNA reads as TGTGCCTGGGACCGGGAGGCCGGAAACACCATATATTTT. Translating it yields CAWDREAGNTIYF.

V and J are TRBV15 and TRBJ2-3; D ambiguous. The ends were cut back, 8 bases at V and 0 bases at J, with 12 bases in the middle. Germline V lookup: CDR1 LNHNV, CDR2 YYDKDF (reference sequence). The CDR3 consists of 14 residues. CDR3 in DNA: TGTGCCACCGGCGAAATAATGAGCACAGATACGCAGTATTTT. Translation gives CATGEIMSTDTQYF.

The chain has TRBV4-1 and TRBJ2-5; 10 bases are shared with TRBD2. The trim removed 1 base at V and 1 base at J, leaving 12 bases unmatched. The CDR3 runs to 19 residues. The germline V gene encodes CDR1 MGHRA and CDR2 YSYEKL. The CDR3 is CASSQGPLRASGSQETQYF. CDR3 DNA sequence: TGCGCCAGCAGCCAAGGCCCGTTGAGGGCTAGCGGGAGCCAAGAGACCCAGTACTTC.

This chain connects TRBV19 to TRBJ2-7, with D possibly matching TRBD1 (6 bases). This CDR3 region has 14 residues. From germline, CDR1 is LNHDA and CDR2 SQIVND (reference sequence). Trimming took off 5 bases at V and 4 bases at J, with 15 bases between the two ends. This CDR3 reads CASSSPGHNYEQYF. For the CDR3, the DNA is TGTGCCAGTAGTTCGCCGGGACACAATTACGAGCAGTACTTC.

The chain carries TRBV12-3 or TRBV12-4 and TRBJ2-2; 10 bases map to TRBD2. The CDR3 has 14 amino acids. V gave up 7 bases and J gave up 6 bases; unmatched junction bases: 5. CDR3: CASIRLAGAGELFF. CDR3 DNA sequence: TGTGCCAGCATTCGCCTAGCGGGGGCCGGGGAGCTGTTTTTT.

This clonotype was observed a few times. J is TRBJ2-5 and V is TRBV6-5; the D gene is possibly TRBD2 (5 bases). This CDR3 spans 14 amino acids. The V and J ends lost 3 bases and 1 base respectively, with 9 bases between them. Germline assignment: CDR1 MNHEY and CDR2 SVGAGI. The CDR3 loop is CASSYGLAQETQYF. CDR3 DNA: TGTGCCAGCAGTTATGGTCTAGCCCAAGAGACCCAGTACTTC.

The rearrangement links TRBV4-3 to TRBJ2-3; 9 bases align to TRBD2. The CDR3 extends over 16 amino acids. Germline loops: CDR1 LGHNA, CDR2 YSLEER. V shed 1 base and J 0 bases; nucleotides not matched to a gene: 2. The CDR3 is CASSQGTSGSTDTQYF. The CDR3 coding sequence is TGCGCCAGCAGCCAAGGCACTAGCGGGAGCACAGATACGCAGTATTTT.

This clonotype was picked up a small number of times. The chain employs TRBV7-9 and TRBJ2-2, with D perhaps matching TRBD2 (5 bases). Trimming removed 5 bases at V and 5 bases at J, with 15 bases between. The CDR3 has 15 residues. CDR1 is SEHNR and CDR2 is FQNEAQ in the germline V gene (reference sequence). The chain's CDR3 is CASSGSVVATGELFF. Here the CDR3 DNA reads TGTGCCAGCAGCGGTAGCGTAGTTGCAACCGGGGAGCTGTTTTTT.

The chain combines TRBV3-1 with TRBJ2-5; D is undetermined. Trimming shortened V by 0 bases and J by 7 bases, and 9 bases separated the two germline ends. CDR1 is LGHDT, CDR2 YNNKEL, per germline (reference sequence). The CDR3 runs 13 residues. CDR3 DNA sequence: TGTGCCAGCAGCCAAGACCTAGTCGGGACCCAGTACTTC. It codes for CASSQDLVGTQYF.

The rearrangement links TRBV24-1 to TRBJ2-2, with D possibly being TRBD2 (6 bases). CDR1 is KGHDR, CDR2 SFDVKD, per germline. V lost 3 bases, J lost 7 bases, and 14 bases lay in between. CDR3 length: 15 residues. CDR3 DNA sequence: TGTGCCACCAGTGATCCGGGACTGAGGATCGGGGAGCTGTTTTTT. This codes for CATSDPGLRIGELFF.

V and J are TRBV5-4 and TRBJ2-1; the D gene is possibly TRBD1 (5 bases). This CDR3 comprises 14 residues. CDR1 is SGHNT and CDR2 is YYREEE in the germline V gene (reference sequence). V was trimmed by 4 bases and J by 7 bases, leaving 15 bases between them. As DNA, the CDR3 is TGTGCCAGCAGCCGACAGTCCACTGGGAATGAGCAGTTCTTC. Translation gives CASSRQSTGNEQFF.

The chain couples TRBV4-2 to TRBJ2-7; 8 bases agree with TRBD2. Trimming removed 4 bases from V and 0 bases from J; junction bases left unmatched: 2. The CDR3 spans 14 residues. Germline-derived CDR1 and CDR2 are LGHNA and YNFKEQ. CDR3 coding DNA: TGTGCCAGCAGCCCGGCGGGGGGCTCCTACGAGCAGTACTTC. Its translation is CASSPAGGSYEQYF.

V gene TRBV9 combines with J gene TRBJ2-7; D tentatively fits TRBD1 or TRBD2 (7 bases each). The CDR3 consists of 12 residues. The germline gives CDR1 SGDLS, CDR2 YYNGEE. V dropped 3 bases and J dropped 6 bases, with 10 bases sitting between them. This chain's CDR3 is CASSGEGAEQYF. CDR3 DNA sequence: TGTGCCAGCAGCGGGGAGGGGGCCGAGCAGTACTTC.

The V and J genes are TRBV28 and TRBJ2-7, with TRBD2 as a possible D gene (5 bases). Between the trimmed V and J ends, which lost 5 bases and 4 bases, there was a span of 18 bases. Germline lookup yields CDR1 MDHEN and CDR2 SYDVKM. The CDR3 consists of 15 residues. This CDR3 is CASSLPRGKGYEQYF. DNA for the CDR3: TGTGCCAGCAGTCTCCCCCGAGGGAAAGGGTACGAGCAGTACTTC.

This clonotype has just a few counts. V and J are TRBV6-2 or TRBV6-3 and TRBJ2-7; 11 nucleotides line up with TRBD1. The ends lost 4 bases at V and 2 bases at J; junction bases unmatched: 4. The germline CDR1 and CDR2 sequences are MNHEY and SVGEGT. The CDR3 runs 15 residues. The CDR3 DNA sequence: TGTGCCAGCAGTTCATGGACAGGGGGCCCCTACGAGCAGTACTTC. It specifies CASSSWTGGPYEQYF.

The chain combines TRBV6-2 or TRBV6-3 with TRBJ2-7; D is ambiguous. The CDR3 is 13 residues long. The germline V gene has CDR1 MNHEY and CDR2 SVGEGT. V was pared by 3 bases and J by 0 bases, with 6 bases between. DNA for the CDR3: TGTGCCAGCAGTTATCCTAGCTCCTACGAGCAGTACTTC. This gives the protein CASSYPSSYEQYF.

The chain carries TRBV12-3 or TRBV12-4 and TRBJ2-7, with 10 bases lining up with TRBD2. The CDR3 spans 18 residues. The ends lost 5 bases at V and 0 bases at J; junction bases unmatched: 13. This CDR3 is CASSLAAAGGSLSYEQYF. The DNA of the CDR3 is TGTGCCAGCAGTCTTGCGGCAGCGGGGGGGTCACTCTCCTACGAGCAGTACTTC.

This clonotype was seen a few times. The chain couples TRBV4-1 to TRBJ2-3, with unresolved D. This CDR3 is built from 14 residues. V was shortened by 0 bases and J by 6 bases, with 10 bases between the two germline ends. Germline values: CDR1 MGHRA, CDR2 YSYEKL. The CDR3 loop reads CASSQDLLMDTQYF. The DNA of the CDR3 is TGCGCCAGCAGCCAAGATTTGCTCATGGATACGCAGTATTTT.

The gene calls are TRBV30 and TRBJ1-1; 7 bases map to TRBD1. The V and J ends lost 3 bases and 0 bases, in that order; junction bases with no gene match: 7. The CDR3 sequence is 15 residues long. From germline, CDR1 is GTSNPN and CDR2 SVGIG (reference sequence). DNA of the CDR3: TGTGCCTGGAGCCGGCAGGGGGTAATGAACACTGAAGCTTTCTTT. It translates to CAWSRQGVMNTEAFF.

The chain recombines TRBV3-1 with TRBJ2-7; D gene unclear. Trimming removed 0 bases from V and 5 bases from J, with 14 bases in between. The CDR3 runs to 15 residues. Germline CDR1 is LGHDT and CDR2 is YNNKEL (reference sequence). The CDR3 DNA reads TGTGCCAGCAGCCAAGAGGTGTCTTGTACCCACGAGCAGTACTTC. Its translation: CASSQEVSCTHEQYF.

This chain uses TRBV4-3 with TRBJ2-5, with 10 bases fitting TRBD1. V gave up 3 bases and J gave up 5 bases; unmatched junction bases: 6. The CDR3 length is 15 residues. Germline V gene lookup returns CDR1 LGHNA and CDR2 YSLEER. CDR3 in DNA: TGCGCCAGCAGCCATGGGACAGGGGTACGGGAGACCCAGTACTTC. This gives the protein CASSHGTGVRETQYF.

In this sample, this clonotype turned up many times. This chain connects TRBV7-6 to TRBJ2-2, with D tentatively TRBD2 (6 bases). Germline V gives CDR1 SGHVS, CDR2 FNYEAQ. The length of the CDR3 is 16 residues. V lost 1 base, J lost 5 bases, and 14 bases lay in between. Here the CDR3 reads CASSLGVGTRTGELFF. The CDR3 region has the DNA TGTGCCAGCAGCTTAGGGGTCGGGACTCGGACCGGGGAGCTGTTTTTT. Combining the CDR3 with reference TRBV7-6 and TRBJ2-2 gives the whole variable domain GAGVSQSPRYKVTKRGQDVALRCDPISGHVSLYWYRQALGQGPEFLTYFNYEAQQDKSGLPNDRFSAERPEGSISTLTIQRTEQRDSAMYRCASSLGVGTRTGELFFGEGSRLTVL.